This T cell receptor (beta chain) was sequenced during a study of OX40 agonist ivuxolimab in advanced cancers. TCRdb's copy holds only in-frame clones and misses some; the assay was immunoSEQ multiplex PCR. The repertoire has tens of thousands of clones, about 89% of them found once; the top ten carry 1.1%. Trimming at V came to 8 bases and at J to 1 base, leaving 6 bases not matched to a gene. Germline CDR1 is SGDLS and CDR2 is YYNGEE. The CDR3 totals 14 residues. Individuals having autoimmune disease history or systemic immunosuppression were not enrolled. Blood specimens came from baseline, cycle 4 day 1, and cycle 7 day 1.

The chain couples TRBV9 to TRBJ2-3, with TRBD2 identical over 8 bases. This sample comprised CD4+ or CD8+ T cells sorted from blood, obtained in a trial of the OX40 agonist ivuxolimab. The TCR was taken from an adult with an advanced solid tumor such as melanoma, head and neck, liver or kidney cancer. DNA for the CDR3: TGTGCCAGTGCGAATAGCGGGGGCACAGATACGCAGTATTTT. The encoded protein is CASANSGGTDTQYF. The complete variable domain, with remaining parts taken from reference TRBV9 and TRBJ2-3, reads DSGVTQTPKHLITATGQRVTLRCSPRSGDLSVYWYQQSLDQGLQFLIQYYNGEERAKGNILERFSAQQFPDLHSELNLSSLELGDSALYFCASANSGGTDTQYFGPGTRLTVL.